The rows below give T cell receptor beta chains drawn from one sample of a study of blood T cell repertoires in COVID-19. Sequenced by immunoSEQ multiplex PCR; TCRdb stores in-frame clones only, minus some. This sample has about 250,000 clones, with around nine tenths found just once. The source material was peripheral blood. Source of these receptors: a woman aged 60 to 75 who had recovered from COVID-19. Both conserved end residues are part of each CDR3. D genes are given only for firm matches. Some rows have no size entry. The others give once, few or many, or a class for an expanded clone.

TRBV3-1/TRBV3-2	TRBJ2-1	NA	NA	TGTGCCAGCAGCCGGGGCGTCAGCTCCTACAATGAGCAGTTCTTC	CASSRGVSSYNEQFF
TRBV6-5	TRBJ2-7	NA	TRBD1	TGTGCCAGCAGTCAGGGGGTCACCTACGAGCAGTACTTC	CASSQGVTYEQYF
TRBV5-1	TRBJ2-7	NA	NA	TGCGCCAGCAGCGGGACAAGAGGAACCTACGAGCAGTACTTC	CASSGTRGTYEQYF
TRBV28	TRBJ1-5	NA	NA	TGTGCCAGCACCCTACAGGGATTCAATCAGCCCCAGCATTTT	CASTLQGFNQPQHF
TRBV6-4	TRBJ1-5	NA	TRBD1	TGTGCCAGCAGCCCACAGGGGAATCAGCCCCAGCATTTT	CASSPQGNQPQHF
TRBV11-3	TRBJ2-2	NA	TRBD2	TGTGCCAGCAGCCAACCGGGACTAGCGGGGGAACACCGGGAGCTGTTTTTT	CASSQPGLAGEHRELFF
TRBV7-8	TRBJ1-1	NA	NA	TGTGCCAGCAGTTTTGGCCTGAACACTGAAGCTTTCTTT	CASSFGLNTEAFF
TRBV5-1	TRBJ2-7	NA	TRBD2	TGCGCCAGCAGCCCGGAGCGGGGAGACTACGAGCAGTACTTC	CASSPERGDYEQYF
TRBV20-1	TRBJ1-6	NA	NA	TGCAGTGCTAGTAATCCGGCTAGCTCCTATAATTCACCCCTCCACTTT	CSASNPASSYNSPLHF
TRBV24-1	TRBJ2-1	NA	NA	TGTGCCACCTCGGGTAAGGATGAGCAGTTCTTC	CATSGKDEQFF
TRBV7-9	TRBJ2-7	NA	NA	TGTGCCAGCAGCAATACTGGGGCCGGCCACGAGCAGTACTTC	CASSNTGAGHEQYF
TRBV12-3/TRBV12-4	TRBJ1-4	once	NA	TGTGCCAGCAGTTTTGTCGGGAATGGACTGTTTTTT	CASSFVGNGLFF
TRBV5-1	TRBJ2-2	NA	NA	TGCGCCAGCAGCTTGGCAACAAACACCGGGGAGCTGTTTTTT	CASSLATNTGELFF
TRBV11-2	TRBJ1-5	few	TRBD1	TGTGCCAGCAGCTCACCGGGACAGGGTAGCTCCCAGCATTTT	CASSSPGQGSSQHF
TRBV28	TRBJ2-1	NA	TRBD2	TGTGCCAGCAGCTCTCCAGCGGGGGGGGCCTACAATGAGCAGTTCTTC	CASSSPAGGAYNEQFF
TRBV4-3	TRBJ1-2	NA	NA	TGCGCCAGCAGCCAAGAGAAAATGTCAACAGGGAGTTATGGCTACACCTTC	CASSQEKMSTGSYGYTF
TRBV28	TRBJ2-1	few	TRBD2	TGTGCCAGCAGTTTGCCCGGGACTAAGGGGCGCGAGCAGTTCTTC	CASSLPGTKGREQFF
TRBV18	TRBJ1-2	NA	TRBD1	TGTGCCAGCTCACCATGGACAGGGGGCCGTGGCTACACCTTC	CASSPWTGGRGYTF
TRBV6-2/TRBV6-3	TRBJ1-2	NA	TRBD1	TGTGCCAGCAGTTACCGACAGGGGGGCAACTATGGCTACACCTTC	CASSYRQGGNYGYTF
TRBV21-1	TRBJ1-1	NA	NA	TGTGCCAGCAGCAGCCGAGGGGGCATGAACACTGAAGCTTTCTTT	CASSSRGGMNTEAFF
TRBV4-3	TRBJ2-3	NA	TRBD2	TGCGCCAGCAGCCAAGATCCTCGGGGGGGGGACACAGATACGCAGTATTTT	CASSQDPRGGDTDTQYF
TRBV6-5	TRBJ1-6	NA	TRBD1	TGTGCCAGCTTCCAGGGGGCTTATTCACCCCTCCACTTT	CASFQGAYSPLHF
TRBV28	TRBJ1-5	once	NA	TGTGCCAGCAGTAGTCCCTCGGAGCGTCAGCCCCAGCATTTT	CASSSPSERQPQHF
TRBV29-1	TRBJ1-2	NA	TRBD1	TGCAGCGTCCTAGGGGGACAGGGAAATGGCTACACCTTC	CSVLGGQGNGYTF